This note documents a single T cell receptor (beta chain) sequence. No antigen is known for it. It was with 60 Vbeta and 13 Jbeta primers that the PCR ran. Profiled with immunoSEQ multiplex PCR; TCRdb holds only in-frame clones, not every one. In the table there are around 100,000 clones, about 80% of which are singletons. This sample is drawn from a study of cytomegalovirus exposure and HLA in healthy donors. Study findings and constraints: V- and J-gene trimming of TCR beta was linked (in a later analysis) to a missense DCLRE1C variant.

The sample was PBMCs. This TCR was sampled from a female donor in good health and CMV-seropositive.

The chain's CDR3 is CASSPPGQRYEQYF. Written as DNA, the CDR3 is TGCGCCAGCAGCCCGCCGGGACAGAGATACGAGCAGTACTTC. The chain has TRBV4-1 and TRBJ2-7; 7 positions agree with TRBD1. Trimming took 4 bases from V and 4 from J; bases not matched to a gene: 7. The CDR3 is 14 amino acids. Germline assignment: CDR1 MGHRA and CDR2 YSYEKL.